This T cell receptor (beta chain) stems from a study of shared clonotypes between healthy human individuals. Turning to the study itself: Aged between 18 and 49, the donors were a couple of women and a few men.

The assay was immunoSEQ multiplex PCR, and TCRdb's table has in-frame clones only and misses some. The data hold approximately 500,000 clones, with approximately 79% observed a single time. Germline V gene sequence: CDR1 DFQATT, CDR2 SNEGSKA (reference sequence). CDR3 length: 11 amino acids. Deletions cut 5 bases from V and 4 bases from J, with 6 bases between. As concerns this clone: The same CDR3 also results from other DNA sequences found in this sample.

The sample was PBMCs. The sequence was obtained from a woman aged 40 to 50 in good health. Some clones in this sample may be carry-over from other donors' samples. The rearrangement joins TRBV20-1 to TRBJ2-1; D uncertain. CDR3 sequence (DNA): TGCAGTGCTCGCAATTACAATGAGCAGTTCTTC. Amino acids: CSARNYNEQFF.